This TCR beta chain is drawn from a study of immune cell composition in non-small cell lung cancer. Study outcomes and limitations: Tumour-associated clones >0.5% occurred in approximately 32% of adenocarcinomas, about 69% of squamous.

Normal lung was sampled as far from the tumour as possible, at least 3 cm. Frozen unsorted single-cell suspensions supplied the genomic DNA. The CDR3 is made up of 14 amino acids. Germline trimming cut 5 bases from V and 3 bases from J; bases unmatched to any gene: 6. In germline, CDR1 is LNHNV, CDR2 YYDKDF (reference sequence). This clone was seen a few times. The target antigen is unknown. The protocol was immunoSEQ multiplex PCR, while the TCRdb copy is restricted to in-frame clones and leaves out a portion. The sample has thousands of clones, roughly four fifths seen once; the top ten hold around 12%.

The sequence derives from a human donor with non-small cell lung cancer. The sample was non-adjacent lung tissue. The rearrangement links TRBV15 to TRBJ2-7; 8 bases fit TRBD2. The CDR3 here is CATSQRESVYEQYF. The CDR3 nucleotides are TGTGCCACCAGCCAGCGGGAGTCGGTCTACGAGCAGTACTTC. Full variable domain (rest looked up from reference TRBV15 and TRBJ2-7): DAMVIQNPRYQVTQFGKPVTLSCSQTLNHNVMYWYQQKSSQAPKLLFHYYDKDFNNEADTPDNFQSRRPNTSFCFLDIRSPGLGDTAMYLCATSQRESVYEQYFGPGTRLTVT.